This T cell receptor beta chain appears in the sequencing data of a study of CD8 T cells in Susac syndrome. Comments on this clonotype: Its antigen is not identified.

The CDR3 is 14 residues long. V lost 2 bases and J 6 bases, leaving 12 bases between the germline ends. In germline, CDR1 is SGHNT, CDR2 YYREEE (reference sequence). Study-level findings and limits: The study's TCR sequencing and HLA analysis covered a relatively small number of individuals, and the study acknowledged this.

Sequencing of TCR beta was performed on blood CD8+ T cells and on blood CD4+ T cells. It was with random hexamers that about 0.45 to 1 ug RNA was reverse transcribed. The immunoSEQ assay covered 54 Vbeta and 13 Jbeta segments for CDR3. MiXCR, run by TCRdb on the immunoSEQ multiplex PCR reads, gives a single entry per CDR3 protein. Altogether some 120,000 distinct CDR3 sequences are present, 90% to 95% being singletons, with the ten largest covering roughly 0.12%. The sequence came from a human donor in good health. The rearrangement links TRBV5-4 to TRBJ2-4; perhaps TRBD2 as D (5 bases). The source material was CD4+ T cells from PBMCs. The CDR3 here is CASSFGLPGNIQYF. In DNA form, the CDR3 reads TGTGCCAGCAGCTTCGGACTCCCGGGAAACATTCAGTACTTC.